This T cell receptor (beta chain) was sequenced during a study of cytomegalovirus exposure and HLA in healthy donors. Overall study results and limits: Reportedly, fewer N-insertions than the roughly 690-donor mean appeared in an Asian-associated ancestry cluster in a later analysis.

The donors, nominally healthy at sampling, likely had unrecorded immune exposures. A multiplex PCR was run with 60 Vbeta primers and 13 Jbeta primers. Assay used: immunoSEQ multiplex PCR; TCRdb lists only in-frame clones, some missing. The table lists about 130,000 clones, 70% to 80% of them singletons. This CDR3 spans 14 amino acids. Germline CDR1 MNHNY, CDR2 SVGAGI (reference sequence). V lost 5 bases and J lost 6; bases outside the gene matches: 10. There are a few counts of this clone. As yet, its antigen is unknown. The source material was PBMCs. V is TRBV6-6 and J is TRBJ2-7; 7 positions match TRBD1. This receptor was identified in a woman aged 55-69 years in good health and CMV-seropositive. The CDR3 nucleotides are TGTGCCAGCAGTAAAGGACAGGAGTGGAGCGAGCAGTACTTC. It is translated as CASSKGQEWSEQYF.